This T cell receptor beta chain was captured in a study of chemoradiotherapy in HPV16-positive cancers. General observations from the study: HPV-responsive T-cell expansion during chemoradiotherapy was linked to improved recurrence-free survival in HPV16-positive patients. During treatment, candidate HPV-specific clones and E7-related motifs expanded in tumor.

Clones were sequenced by immunoSEQ multiplex PCR, and TCRdb holds only the in-frame ones, with some missing. This sample yields roughly 19,000 clones, of which around 87% are seen a single time; 2.3% belongs to the top ten. CDR1 is SGHNT, CDR2 YYREEE, per germline (reference sequence). The CDR3 sequence is 14 residues long. Comment on this clone: Its antigen is currently unknown.

J is TRBJ2-5 and V is TRBV5-4; D possibly uses TRBD1 or TRBD2 (7 bases each). The J call is uncertain, as TRBJ2-7 better fits the DNA end. The sequence was obtained from a human donor with HPV-associated anogenital cancer. The sequences come from blood, collected from a patient who underwent chemoradiotherapy. The CDR3 loop is CASSLGGGQYEQYF. The CDR3 DNA reads TGTGCCAGCAGCTTGGGCGGGGGACAGTACGAGCAGTACTTC.